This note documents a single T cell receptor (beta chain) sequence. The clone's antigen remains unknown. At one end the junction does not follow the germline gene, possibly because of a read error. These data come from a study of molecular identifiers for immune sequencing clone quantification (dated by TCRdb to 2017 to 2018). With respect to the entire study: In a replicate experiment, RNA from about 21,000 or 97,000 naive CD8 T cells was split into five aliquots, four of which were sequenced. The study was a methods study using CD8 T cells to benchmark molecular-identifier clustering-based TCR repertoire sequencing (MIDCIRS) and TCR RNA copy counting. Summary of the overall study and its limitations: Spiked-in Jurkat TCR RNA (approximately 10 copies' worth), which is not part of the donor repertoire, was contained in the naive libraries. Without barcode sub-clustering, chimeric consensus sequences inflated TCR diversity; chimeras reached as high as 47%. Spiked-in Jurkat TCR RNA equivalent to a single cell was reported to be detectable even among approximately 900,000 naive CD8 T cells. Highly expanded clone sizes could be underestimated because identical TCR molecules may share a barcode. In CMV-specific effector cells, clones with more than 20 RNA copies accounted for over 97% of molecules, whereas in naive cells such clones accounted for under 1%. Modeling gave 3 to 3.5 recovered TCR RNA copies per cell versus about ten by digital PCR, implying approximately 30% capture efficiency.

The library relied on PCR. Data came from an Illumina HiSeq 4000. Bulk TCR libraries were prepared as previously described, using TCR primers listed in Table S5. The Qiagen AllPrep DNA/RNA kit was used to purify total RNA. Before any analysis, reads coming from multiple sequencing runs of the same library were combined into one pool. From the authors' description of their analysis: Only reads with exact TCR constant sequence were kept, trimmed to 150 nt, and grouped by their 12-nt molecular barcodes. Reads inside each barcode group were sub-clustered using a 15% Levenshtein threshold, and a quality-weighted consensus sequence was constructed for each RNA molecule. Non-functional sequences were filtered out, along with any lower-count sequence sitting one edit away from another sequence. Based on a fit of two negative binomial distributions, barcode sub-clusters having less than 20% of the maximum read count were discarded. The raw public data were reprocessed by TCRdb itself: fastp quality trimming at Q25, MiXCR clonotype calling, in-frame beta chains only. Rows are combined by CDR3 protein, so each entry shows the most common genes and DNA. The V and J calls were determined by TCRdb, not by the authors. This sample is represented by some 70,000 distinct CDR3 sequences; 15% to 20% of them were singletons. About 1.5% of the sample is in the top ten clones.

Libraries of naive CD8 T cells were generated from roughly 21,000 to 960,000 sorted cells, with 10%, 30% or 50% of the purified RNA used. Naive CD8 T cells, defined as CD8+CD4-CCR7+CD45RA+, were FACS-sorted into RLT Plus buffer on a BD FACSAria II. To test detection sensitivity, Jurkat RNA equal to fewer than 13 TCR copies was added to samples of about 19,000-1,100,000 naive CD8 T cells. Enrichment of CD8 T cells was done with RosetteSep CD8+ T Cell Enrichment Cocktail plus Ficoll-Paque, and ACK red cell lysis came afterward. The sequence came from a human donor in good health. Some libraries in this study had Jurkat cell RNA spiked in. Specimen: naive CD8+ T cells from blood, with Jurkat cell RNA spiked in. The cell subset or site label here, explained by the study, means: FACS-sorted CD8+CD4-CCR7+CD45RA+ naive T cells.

The DNA reads as follows: TGTGCCAGCAGTCGGAGTGCGGGGAGGGTCCAAGAGGCCCAGTACTTC. It codes for CASSRSAGRVQEAQYF. The chain is assembled from TRBV27 and TRBJ2-5, and 7 junction bases match TRBD2. The CDR3 starts with the cysteine, ends with the phenylalanine, and has 16 residues. The retained sequence is limited to the CDR3, 48 bases, with the frame set at the first base. CDR1 MNHEY and CDR2 SMNVEV are derived from the germline V gene (reference sequence).